A single TCR beta chain is shown here with its context. The antigen is undetermined. These data belong to a study of cytomegalovirus exposure and HLA in healthy donors. This CDR3 contains 18 residues. Germline V CDR1 and CDR2: LGHNA, YSLEER. V lost 0 bases to trimming and J lost 3 bases, with 20 bases between them. At collection, donors were nominally healthy, but unrecorded immune exposures were probable. Study-wide findings and caveats: DRB1 had the most TCR associations and HLA-C the fewest, a later analysis found, with rates varying by HLA locus.

13 Jbeta primers and 60 Vbeta primers were used for the PCR. This table comes from immunoSEQ multiplex PCR, and its TCRdb copy is limited to in-frame clones, with some not included. The repertoire consists of about 92,000 clones, with 81% occurring once and the leading ten covering approximately 1.3%. Sequenced sample: PBMCs. This receptor was obtained from a girl aged 2 to 10 in good health and CMV-seropositive. V and J are TRBV4-3 and TRBJ1-2; no clear D. The CDR3 sequence: CASSQDLRASPPDYGYTF. The CDR3 coding sequence is TGCGCCAGCAGCCAAGATCTGAGGGCCAGTCCCCCAGACTATGGCTACACCTTC.